This passage covers 21 T cell receptor beta chains from one sample sequenced in a study of T cell responses to AZD1222 COVID-19 vaccine. Some clones are missing from TCRdb's copy, which holds only in-frame ones; the method was immunoSEQ multiplex PCR. Found here are 100,000 to 150,000 clones, about nine tenths of them singletons; the top ten hold under 4.5%. This sample comprised peripheral blood, obtained on day 0 of AZD1222 vaccination. The receptors shown here come from an adult in good health.

This sequence joins TRBV27 and TRBJ1-4; 7 bases are shared with TRBD1. This CDR3 spans 16 amino acids. Germline CDR1 is MNHEY and CDR2 is SMNVEV (reference sequence). Trimming at V came to 4 bases and at J to 7 bases, leaving 12 bases not matched to a gene. The CDR3: CASSSGQAYPGEKLFF. The CDR3 region has the DNA TGTGCCAGCAGTTCCGGACAGGCCTACCCCGGTGAAAAACTGTTTTTT.

This rearrangement joins TRBV28 to TRBJ1-2, with D perhaps TRBD1 (6 bases). Trimming stripped 8 bases from V and 5 bases from J, with 15 bases between. CDR3 length: 13 amino acids. Germline CDR1 and CDR2: MDHEN and SYDVKM. The CDR3, as DNA: TGTGCCAGCGCCCGGGGGGGGCTTTATGGCTACACCTTC. It translates to CASARGGLYGYTF.

The V and J genes are TRBV7-6 and TRBJ1-5; no definite D call. Trimming took 1 base from V and 1 from J, leaving 11 bases between them. The CDR3 consists of 16 residues. Looked up from germline, CDR1 is SGHVS and CDR2 is FNYEAQ. The CDR3 is CASSLGVVESNQPQHF. For the CDR3, the DNA is TGTGCCAGCAGCTTAGGGGTTGTGGAGAGCAATCAGCCCCAGCATTTT.

This chain connects TRBV30 to TRBJ2-7; D possibly corresponds to TRBD2 (5 bases). The CDR3 covers 13 residues. Per the germline V gene, CDR1 is GTSNPN and CDR2 is SVGIG (reference sequence). V lost 4 bases and J lost 0, with 10 bases in between. The CDR3 reads CAWNFGGSYEQYF. CDR3 coding DNA: TGTGCCTGGAACTTCGGAGGCTCCTACGAGCAGTACTTC. Variable domain in full (rest from reference TRBV30 and TRBJ2-7): SQTIHQWPATLVQPVGSPLSLECTVEGTSNPNLYWYRQAAGRGLQLLFYSVGIGQISSEVPQNLSASRPQDRQFILSSKKLLLSDSGFYLCAWNFGGSYEQYFGPGTRLTVT.

The V call is TRBV29-1, the J call TRBJ2-1; D unresolved. Per the germline V gene, CDR1 is SQVTM and CDR2 is ANQGSEA. There are 10 residues in the CDR3. The ends were cut back, 0 bases at V and 6 bases at J, with 0 bases in the middle. CDR3 DNA sequence: TGCAGCGTTGAAGACAATGAGCAGTTCTTC. Residues: CSVEDNEQFF.

This clone has a single count. This chain links TRBV19 with TRBJ2-5; 7 positions match TRBD2. There are 15 residues in the CDR3. CDR1 and CDR2 from the germline V gene are LNHDA and SQIVND (reference sequence). The ends lost 7 bases at V and 5 bases at J; junction bases unmatched: 13. Here the CDR3 reads CASNSGPREAETQYF. Here the CDR3 DNA reads TGTGCCAGTAACTCGGGACCCCGGGAGGCGGAGACCCAGTACTTC.

The CDR3 region has the DNA TGTGCCAGCAGTTACCAAACTAGGTACGAGCAGTACTTC. This translates into CASSYQTRYEQYF. This chain links TRBV6-6 with TRBJ2-7; weak D call: TRBD2 (5 bases). V lost 2 bases and J 4 bases, leaving 9 bases between the germline ends. CDR1 is MNHNY and CDR2 is SVGAGI in the germline V gene (reference sequence). This CDR3 comprises 13 residues.

In this sample, this clone turned up once. This rearrangement joins TRBV30 to TRBJ2-7; TRBD2 matches 9 bases. With 3 bases clipped from V and 7 bases from J, the junction kept 7 bases outside the gene matches. Germline V lookup: CDR1 GTSNPN, CDR2 SVGIG (reference sequence). CDR3 length: 13 amino acids. Written as DNA, the CDR3 is TGTGCCTGGAGGGGTAGCGGGAGAGGGGAGCAGTACTTC. Translated: CAWRGSGRGEQYF.

This clone was seen once. This sequence joins TRBV15 and TRBJ2-7; the D is unclear. The germline gives CDR1 LNHNV, CDR2 YYDKDF (reference sequence). Trimming took off 1 base at V and 3 bases at J, with 16 bases between the two ends. This CDR3 spans 16 amino acids. The CDR3 region has the DNA TGTGCCACCAGCAGAGGAGTCCCGACGGCTGGCTACGAGCAGTACTTC. Protein sequence: CATSRGVPTAGYEQYF.

This clone was seen once. The rearrangement joins TRBV5-4 to TRBJ2-7; D gene ambiguous. CDR1 is SGHNT, CDR2 YYREEE, per germline (reference sequence). Trimming removed 0 bases at V and 5 bases at J, with 9 bases between. CDR3 length: 13 amino acids. The CDR3 reads CASSLALSHEQYF. The CDR3 DNA is TGTGCCAGCAGCTTGGCCTTATCCCACGAGCAGTACTTC.

This chain uses TRBV11-2 with TRBJ2-7; no clear D. This CDR3 is built from 13 residues. The germline CDR1 and CDR2 sequences are SGHAT and FQNNGV. Trimming took off 0 bases at V and 6 bases at J, with 9 bases between the two ends. This chain's CDR3 is CASSLDYPSEQYF. The CDR3 nucleotides read TGTGCCAGCAGCTTAGATTATCCCAGCGAGCAGTACTTC.

The rearrangement links TRBV25-1 to TRBJ2-3, with D possibly being TRBD2 (5 bases). The length of the CDR3 is 12 residues. CDR1 MGHDK and CDR2 SYGVNS come from the germline V gene. Trimming left V 3 bases short and J 5 bases short, with 6 bases between. Here the CDR3 reads CASSDRGDTQYF. CDR3 nucleotides: TGTGCCAGCAGTGATCGGGGAGATACGCAGTATTTT.

The chain is built from TRBV30 and TRBJ1-4; D gene uncertain. V lost 6 bases, J lost 5 bases, and 16 bases lay in between. This CDR3 region has 14 residues. The germline V gene encodes CDR1 GTSNPN and CDR2 SVGIG (reference sequence). Here the CDR3 DNA reads TGTGCCTGCACGGCCGGCCACAAGAATGAAAAACTGTTTTTT. Its translation is CACTAGHKNEKLFF.

The chain combines TRBV19 with TRBJ2-6, with D hard to call. Germline V gives CDR1 LNHDA, CDR2 SQIVND (reference sequence). V was clipped by 2 bases and J by 0 bases, with 5 bases between them. This CDR3 is 15 amino acids long. Here the CDR3 reads CASSIIISGANVLTF. The CDR3 bases are TGTGCCAGTAGTATAATTATCTCTGGGGCCAACGTCCTGACTTTC.

This chain joins TRBV4-1 and TRBJ1-2, with TRBD1 matching 8 bases. The CDR3 length is 15 residues. The germline gives CDR1 MGHRA, CDR2 YSYEKL. After removal of 6 bases from V and 3 bases from J, the junction contained 9 bases not matched to a gene. The CDR3 spells CASSERQGSYYGYTF. The CDR3 DNA reads as TGCGCCAGCAGTGAGAGACAGGGGTCTTACTATGGCTACACCTTC.

V usage is TRBV27 and J usage is TRBJ2-3, with a tentative D call TRBD1 (5 bases). This CDR3 contains 14 residues. The V gene's germline CDR1 is MNHEY and CDR2 SMNVEV (reference sequence). Deletions cut 6 bases from V and 1 base from J, with 11 bases between. CDR3 nucleotide sequence: TGTGCCAGCAGAACAGGAGTGGGCACAGATACGCAGTATTTT. This sequence encodes CASRTGVGTDTQYF.

J is TRBJ2-7 and V is TRBV12-3 or TRBV12-4; D is unresolved. Trimming stripped 5 bases from V and 3 bases from J, with 5 bases between. The length of the CDR3 is 11 residues. The CDR3 region is CASSGSYEQYF. Here the CDR3 DNA reads TGTGCCAGCAGTGGAAGCTACGAGCAGTACTTC.

The gene calls are TRBV7-9 and TRBJ2-1; tentatively, D is TRBD2 (5 bases). The CDR3 extends over 16 amino acids. CDR1 is SEHNR and CDR2 is FQNEAQ in the germline V gene (reference sequence). Trimming left V 5 bases short and J 2 bases short, with 16 bases between. CDR3 nucleotides: TGTGCCAGCAGCGAACAGCGGCAACTGACCTACAATGAGCAGTTCTTC. Translation gives CASSEQRQLTYNEQFF.

This chain links TRBV7-9 with TRBJ2-7, with TRBD1 matching 11 bases. The CDR3 contains 14 residues. CDR1 and CDR2 from the germline V gene are SEHNR and FQNEAQ (reference sequence). V shed 4 bases and J 4 bases; nucleotides not matched to a gene: 3. The CDR3 is CASSSGTGGYEQYF. The CDR3 nucleotides read TGTGCCAGCAGCTCAGGGACAGGGGGATACGAGCAGTACTTC.

The V call is TRBV12-5, the J call TRBJ2-2; a weak D match, TRBD1 (7 bases). The CDR3 contains 16 residues. The germline V and J ends were trimmed by 6 bases and 1 base, with 15 bases remaining between them. Germline V gene data show CDR1 as LGHNT and CDR2 as FRNRAP. Written as DNA, the CDR3 is TGTGCTAGTGGGGACCATCAGGGGGGGAACACCGGGGAGCTGTTTTTT. Translating gives CASGDHQGGNTGELFF.

The chain is built from TRBV30 and TRBJ2-7; possibly TRBD1 or TRBD2 for D (5 bases each). The CDR3 extends over 14 amino acids. Trimming shortened V by 3 bases and J by 6 bases, and 18 bases separated the two germline ends. The germline CDR1 and CDR2 sequences are GTSNPN and SVGIG (reference sequence). The CDR3 sequence: CAWSPPGPLVEQYF. The CDR3 bases are TGTGCCTGGAGCCCCCCGGGGCCCCTGGTCGAGCAGTACTTC.